This T cell receptor beta chain derives from a study of tumor-infiltrating lymphocytes in primary liver carcinoma. About this clonotype: Its target is not known. One junction end does not reproduce the germline sequence, and a read error may be involved.

Unsorted bulk tissue (roughly 19-31 mg) underwent RNA and DNA co-extraction. The CDR3 has 14 amino acids. The germline V gene has CDR1 SGHNT and CDR2 YYREEE (reference sequence). The researchers produced TCR beta cDNA from 450 to 600 ng total RNA with a constant-region primer. Researchers made the TCR beta libraries by running three nested multiplex PCR rounds with slightly modified ARM-PCR. The study ran its first two PCR rounds for around 10 cycles each, using TRBV1-TRBV30 forward primers and a C-beta reverse primer. A single record per CDR3 protein comes from TCRdb applying MiXCR to the multiplex PCR reads. The sample lists fewer than 250,000 distinct CDR3 sequences, just under 85% occurring once. Whole-study results and caveats: The study found only about 8-24% of top clones in all five tumor regions.

The chain has TRBV5-4 and TRBJ2-3; D is perhaps TRBD2 (6 bases). The TCR originated in a man aged 35-49 years with primary liver carcinoma and hepatitis B virus infection. The sequenced material came from tumor tissue from primary liver carcinoma. The CDR3 bases are TGTTCCAGCAGTCGGGGGAATATCGGAGATACGCAGTATTTT. Amino acid sequence: CSSSRGNIGDTQYF.